Listed below are T cell receptor beta chains from one sample, sequenced in a study of shared clonotypes between healthy human individuals. The table came from immunoSEQ multiplex PCR; TCRdb's copy has only in-frame clones and leaves some out. This sample yields a few hundred thousand clones, of which about 65% are seen a single time; around 10% belongs to the top ten. Sequencing was performed on memory CD4+ T cells sorted from blood. Every receptor here comes from a man aged 25-45 years in good health. The CDR3 runs from the conserved cysteine through the conserved F or W. A D gene is named only where the DNA matches it firmly. Part of the rows lack a size; the others show once, few, many or a class for expanded clones.

>NA|once|TRBJ1-2|TRBV28
CASSLSLSGLGGYTF
TGTGCCAGCAGTTTATCCCTTTCGGGGCTTGGGGGCTACACCTTC
>NA|NA|TRBJ1-5|TRBV6-6
CASTLEGRISNQPQHF
TGTGCCAGCACCCTCGAGGGGCGTATAAGCAATCAGCCCCAGCATTTT
>TRBD2|NA|TRBJ2-2|TRBV6-4
CASSSGSTGELFF
TGTGCCAGCAGTAGCGGGAGCACCGGGGAGCTGTTTTTT
>TRBD1|NA|TRBJ2-7|TRBV6-5
CASSYSPDRSYEQYF
TGTGCCAGCAGTTACTCGCCGGACAGGTCCTACGAGCAGTACTTC
>NA|once|TRBJ2-2|TRBV11-3
CASSLEENTGELFF
TGTGCCAGCAGCTTAGAGGAGAACACCGGGGAGCTGTTTTTT
>NA|NA|TRBJ2-7|TRBV5-8
CASSLGATLDYEQYF
TGTGCCAGCAGCTTGGGGGCGACACTAGATTACGAGCAGTACTTC
>NA|NA|TRBJ1-3|TRBV10-3
CAISEAMSSGNTIYF
TGTGCCATCAGTGAGGCAATGAGCTCTGGAAACACCATATATTTT
>NA|NA|TRBJ1-3|TRBV19
CASSFDSGNTIYF
TGTGCCAGTAGTTTTGATTCGGGAAACACCATATATTTT
>NA|many|TRBJ1-5|TRBV18
CASSPLGGWGNQPQHF
TGTGCCAGCTCACCACTCGGCGGCTGGGGCAATCAGCCCCAGCATTTT
>NA|NA|TRBJ1-5|TRBV6-1
CASSEGAGNQPQHF
TGTGCCAGCAGTGAAGGGGCAGGGAATCAGCCCCAGCATTTT
>NA|NA|TRBJ2-7|TRBV6-6
CASSYWPYEQYF
TGTGCCAGCAGTTATTGGCCCTACGAGCAGTACTTC
>TRBD2|NA|TRBJ2-7|TRBV7-9
CASSQEVGTSGTEQYF
TGTGCCAGCAGCCAAGAGGTTGGGACTAGCGGGACCGAGCAGTACTTC
>NA|NA|TRBJ1-5|TRBV28
CASSLGGGEGYYQPQHF
TGTGCCAGCAGTTTAGGCGGGGGCGAAGGTTATTATCAGCCCCAGCATTTT
>NA|NA|TRBJ1-3|TRBV5-6
CASSSLGKTGNTIYF
TGTGCCAGCAGCTCCCTGGGGAAGACTGGAAACACCATATATTTT
>TRBD2|few|TRBJ2-7|TRBV7-2
CASSTLAGKYF
TGTGCCAGCAGCACGTTAGCGGGAAAGTACTTC
>TRBD1|NA|TRBJ2-5|TRBV9
CASSKWDSQETQYF
TGTGCCAGCAGCAAGTGGGACAGCCAAGAGACCCAGTACTTC
>TRBD1|NA|TRBJ2-1|TRBV9
CASSVMGTGNEQFF
TGTGCCAGCAGCGTAATGGGGACAGGCAATGAGCAGTTCTTC
>NA|NA|TRBJ2-2|TRBV7-9
CASSFKATGELFF
TGTGCCAGCAGCTTCAAGGCTACCGGGGAGCTGTTTTTT
>TRBD1|few|TRBJ2-7|TRBV2
CASSAGGIHEQYF
TGTGCCAGCAGCGCAGGGGGAATCCACGAGCAGTACTTC
>TRBD2|NA|TRBJ2-5|TRBV29-1
CSVDSPGGLPQYF
TGCAGCGTTGATTCCCCCGGGGGACTACCCCAGTACTTC
>NA|NA|TRBJ2-7|TRBV29-1
CSASRRGEGYEQYF
TGCAGCGCTTCAAGGAGGGGAGAGGGGTACGAGCAGTACTTC
>NA|NA|TRBJ2-3|TRBV10-1
CASSAGTPTDTQYF
TGCGCCAGCAGCGCCGGGACACCCACAGATACGCAGTATTTT
>TRBD2|NA|TRBJ2-1|TRBV11-3
CASSPSGSSYNEQFF
TGTGCCAGCAGCCCCAGCGGGAGCTCCTACAATGAGCAGTTCTTC
>TRBD1|NA|TRBJ1-1|TRBV4-3
CASSQPARGPNTEAFF
TGCGCCAGCAGCCAGCCGGCCAGGGGGCCGAACACTGAAGCTTTCTTT
>TRBD2|NA|TRBJ2-1|TRBV27
CASTPLAGGFNEQFF
TGTGCCAGCACCCCCTTAGCGGGAGGGTTCAATGAGCAGTTCTTC
>TRBD1|NA|TRBJ2-5|TRBV5-1
CASSLGPGGGETQYF
TGCGCCAGCAGCTTGGGACCAGGGGGCGGAGAGACCCAGTACTTC
>NA|few|TRBJ1-5|TRBV28
CASSFWGSYQPQHF
TGTGCCAGCAGTTTTTGGGGAAGTTATCAGCCCCAGCATTTT
>NA|NA|TRBJ1-1|TRBV11-2
CASSYLRGNTEAFF
TGTGCCAGCAGCTACCTCAGGGGGAACACTGAAGCTTTCTTT
>NA|NA|TRBJ2-1|TRBV6-1
CASKSSAAGGGEQFF
TGTGCCAGCAAATCCAGCGCTGCCGGGGGTGGTGAGCAGTTCTTC
>NA|NA|TRBJ1-1|TRBV28
CASSLGVRGRGNTEAFF
TGTGCCAGCAGTTTAGGAGTCAGGGGTAGAGGCAACACTGAAGCTTTCTTT
>TRBD1|NA|TRBJ1-1|TRBV7-9
CASIRAGQVNTEAFF
TGTGCCAGCATTCGCGCGGGACAGGTTAACACTGAAGCTTTCTTT
>NA|NA|TRBJ2-1|TRBV5-5
CASSLLQGRNEQFF
TGTGCCAGCAGCTTGTTACAGGGGAGGAATGAGCAGTTCTTC
>NA|NA|TRBJ2-7|TRBV5-5
CASSRSGTGTYEQYF
TGTGCCAGCAGCCGATCCGGGACTGGAACCTACGAGCAGTACTTC
>NA|NA|TRBJ2-1|TRBV5-4
CASSPGASDRGNEQFF
TGTGCCAGCAGCCCCGGGGCTAGCGACAGAGGCAATGAGCAGTTCTTC
>TRBD2|NA|TRBJ2-1|TRBV30
CAWSEGLADHNEQFF
TGTGCCTGGAGCGAGGGACTAGCGGATCACAATGAGCAGTTCTTC
>NA|many|TRBJ1-5|TRBV23-1
CASRKQGCGGQPQHF
TGCGCCAGCAGAAAACAGGGTTGTGGTGGTCAGCCCCAGCATTTT
>NA|once|TRBJ2-7|TRBV29-1
CSVERDYEQYF
TGCAGCGTTGAAAGAGACTACGAGCAGTACTTC
>NA|NA|TRBJ1-4|TRBV5-5
CASSLVPGQVNEKLFF
TGTGCCAGCAGCTTGGTACCGGGACAAGTTAATGAAAAACTGTTTTTT
>TRBD2|once|TRBJ2-7|TRBV5-4
CASSFGGTSSYEQYF
TGTGCCAGCAGCTTTGGGGGGACTAGTTCCTACGAGCAGTACTTC
>TRBD1|NA|TRBJ2-7|TRBV9
CASSATGGFHEQYF
TGTGCCAGCAGCGCTACAGGGGGCTTCCACGAGCAGTACTTC
>NA|NA|TRBJ2-1|TRBV7-2
CASSLGWGRLVHEQFF
TGTGCCAGCAGCTTAGGGTGGGGGCGCTTAGTCCATGAGCAGTTCTTC
>TRBD2|NA|TRBJ2-3|TRBV7-2
CASTTSSGSDTQYF
TGTGCCAGCACTACCTCAAGCGGGAGCGATACGCAGTATTTT
>NA|NA|TRBJ2-2|TRBV11-2
CASSPGDSARLTGELFF
TGTGCCAGCAGCCCAGGGGACTCGGCCCGACTCACCGGGGAGCTGTTTTTT
>TRBD2|NA|TRBJ2-1|TRBV27
CASTRLAENYNEQFF
TGTGCCAGCACCCGACTAGCGGAGAACTACAATGAGCAGTTCTTC
>TRBD1|NA|TRBJ1-4|TRBV2
CASNPNRGPEKLFF
TGTGCCAGCAATCCGAACAGGGGGCCTGAAAAACTGTTTTTT
>TRBD2|NA|TRBJ2-2|TRBV18
CASSPLAGATGELFF
TGTGCCAGCTCACCCCTAGCGGGAGCCACCGGGGAGCTGTTTTTT
>TRBD2|NA|TRBJ2-5|TRBV28
CASSLKAGLAGGETQYF
TGTGCCAGCAGTTTAAAAGCCGGACTAGCGGGAGGAGAGACCCAGTACTTC